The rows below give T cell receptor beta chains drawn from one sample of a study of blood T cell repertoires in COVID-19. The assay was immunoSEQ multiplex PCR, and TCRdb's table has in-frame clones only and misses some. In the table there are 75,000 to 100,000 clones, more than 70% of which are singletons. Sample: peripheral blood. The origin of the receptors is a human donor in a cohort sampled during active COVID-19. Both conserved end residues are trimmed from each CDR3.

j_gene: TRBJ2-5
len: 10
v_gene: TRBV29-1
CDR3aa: SVEAGQETQY

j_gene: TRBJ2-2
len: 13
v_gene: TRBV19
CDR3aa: ASSMGPGLTGELF

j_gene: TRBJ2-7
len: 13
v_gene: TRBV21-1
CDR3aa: ASNSPGLLLYEQY

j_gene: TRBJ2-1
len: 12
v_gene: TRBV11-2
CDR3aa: ASSPSGGYNEQF

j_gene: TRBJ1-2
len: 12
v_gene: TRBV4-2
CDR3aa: ASSQVGNSYGYT

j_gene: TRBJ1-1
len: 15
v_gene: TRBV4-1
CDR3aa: ASSPRQGTIKNTEAF

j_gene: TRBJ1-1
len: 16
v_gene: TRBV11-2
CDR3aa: ASSLVAGPVLANTEAF

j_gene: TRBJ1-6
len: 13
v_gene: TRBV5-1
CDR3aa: ASSPGQGSNSPLH

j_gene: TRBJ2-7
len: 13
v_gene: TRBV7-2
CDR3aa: ASSSFAALSYEQY

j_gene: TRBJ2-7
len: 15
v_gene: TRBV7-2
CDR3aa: ASSLGWWRTGDYEQY

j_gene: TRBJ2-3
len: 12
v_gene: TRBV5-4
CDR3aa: ASSLDVGPDTQY

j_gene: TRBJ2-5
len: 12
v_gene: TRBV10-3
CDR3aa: AIKTAGVPETQY

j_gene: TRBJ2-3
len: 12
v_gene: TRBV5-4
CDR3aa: ASSPLAGTDTQY

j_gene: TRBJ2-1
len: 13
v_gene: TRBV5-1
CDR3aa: ASSFLPGSYNEQF

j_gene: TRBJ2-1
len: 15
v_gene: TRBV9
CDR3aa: ASSVVSAGLPYNEQF

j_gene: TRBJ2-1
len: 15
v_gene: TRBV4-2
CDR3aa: ASSQEALAGAYNEQF

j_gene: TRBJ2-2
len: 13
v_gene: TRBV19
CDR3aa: ASTLRTGSVGELF

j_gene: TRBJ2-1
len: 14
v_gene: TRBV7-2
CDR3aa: ASSLVVSPSGNEQF

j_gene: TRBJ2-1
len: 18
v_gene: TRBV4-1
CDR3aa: ASSHPSGTSGSGTYNEQF

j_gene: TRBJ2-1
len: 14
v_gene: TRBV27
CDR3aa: ASSLLRALAYNEQF

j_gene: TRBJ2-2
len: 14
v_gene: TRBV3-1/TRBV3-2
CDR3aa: ASSQAGTGITGELF

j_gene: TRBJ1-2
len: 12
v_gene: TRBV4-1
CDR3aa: ASSQAAGASGYT

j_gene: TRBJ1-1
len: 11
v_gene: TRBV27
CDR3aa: ASRKTVNTEAF

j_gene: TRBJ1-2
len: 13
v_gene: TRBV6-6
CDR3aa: ASSRDREVNYGYT

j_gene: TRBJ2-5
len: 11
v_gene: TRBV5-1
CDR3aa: ATRRTGGETQY

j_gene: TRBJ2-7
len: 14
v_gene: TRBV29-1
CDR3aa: SVYYVSAGSSYEQY

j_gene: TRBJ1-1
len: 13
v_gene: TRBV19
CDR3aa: ASSPGDRGRTEAF

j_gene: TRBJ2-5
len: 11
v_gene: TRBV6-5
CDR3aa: ASSRQGWETQY

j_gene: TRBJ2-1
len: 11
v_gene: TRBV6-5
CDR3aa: ASARSFYNEQF

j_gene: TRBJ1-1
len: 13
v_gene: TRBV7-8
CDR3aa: ASSLAKGQDTEAF